This paragraph reports one T cell receptor (beta chain). CDR3 size: 13 residues. V shed 3 bases and J shed 5 bases, with 7 bases lying between them. Germline lookup yields CDR1 MDHEN and CDR2 SYDVKM. The sample belongs to a study of blood T cell repertoires in COVID-19. For the study at large: Acute and convalescent COVID-19 specimens originated in the United States, Italy and Spain. Sources were T cells, B-cell-depleted T cells, or PBMCs; the material itself was cDNA or gDNA.

Donors in Cohort 3 counted as recovered after two negative PCRs, clearance, or symptom resolution. Authors' analysis steps: Reference gene primer amplification yielded estimated nucleated cell counts. TCRdb's table, derived via immunoSEQ multiplex PCR, lists solely in-frame clones and lacks some. V and J calls and clone size follow that table, whereas D and trimming were derived from the DNA. The profile shows 350,000 or so clones, about 88% of them singletons. This chain connects TRBV28 to TRBJ2-2; D not certain. The sample consisted of PBMCs or T cells enriched from blood (not recorded which). The source of this sequence is a woman in her twenties or thirties who had recovered from COVID-19. The CDR3: CASSLVGTGELFF. The CDR3 region has the DNA TGTGCCAGCAGTTTGGTCGGGACCGGGGAGCTGTTTTTT. Using reference TRBV28 and TRBJ2-2 for the parts outside the CDR3, the full variable domain is DVKVTQSSRYLVKRTGEKVFLECVQDMDHENMFWYRQDPGLGLRLIYFSYDVKMKEKGDIPEGYSVSREKKERFSLILESASTNQTSMYLCASSLVGTGELFFGEGSRLTVL.